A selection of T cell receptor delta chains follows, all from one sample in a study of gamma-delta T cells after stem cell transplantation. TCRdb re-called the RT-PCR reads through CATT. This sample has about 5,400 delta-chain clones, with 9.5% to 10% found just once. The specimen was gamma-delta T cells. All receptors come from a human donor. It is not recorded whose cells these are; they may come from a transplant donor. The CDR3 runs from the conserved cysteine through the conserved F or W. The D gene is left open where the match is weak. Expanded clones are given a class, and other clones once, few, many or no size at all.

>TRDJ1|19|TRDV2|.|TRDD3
CACDTVSLGVTPYTDKLIF
TGTGCCTGTGACACGGTATCACTGGGGGTTACGCCTTACACCGATAAACTCATCTTT
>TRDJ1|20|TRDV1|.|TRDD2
CALGEIGTLPPPAYTDKLIF
TGTGCTCTTGGGGAAATCGGGACCCTTCCTCCCCCTGCCTACACCGATAAACTCATCTTT
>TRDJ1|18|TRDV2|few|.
CACDTLLGDPGGTDKLIF
TGTGCCTGTGACACCCTACTGGGAGACCCGGGGGGCACCGATAAACTCATCTTT
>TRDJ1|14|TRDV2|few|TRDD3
CACDPIVGDTKLIF
TGTGCCTGTGACCCCATAGTGGGGGATACTAAACTCATCTTT
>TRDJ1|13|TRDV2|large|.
CACSPLRLDKLIF
TGTGCCTGTTCTCCACTGCGCCTCGATAAACTCATCTTT
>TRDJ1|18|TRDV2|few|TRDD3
CACDKIAEGDTDTDKLIF
TGTGCCTGTGACAAAATCGCGGAGGGGGATACAGACACCGATAAACTCATCTTT
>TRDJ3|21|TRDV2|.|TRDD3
CACDTGLGDTSVAWDTRQMFF
TGTGCCTGTGACACCGGTCTGGGGGATACGTCTGTCGCCTGGGACACCCGACAGATGTTTTTC
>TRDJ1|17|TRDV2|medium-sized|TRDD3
CACDTVTGGRWNDKLIF
TGTGCCTGTGACACTGTCACTGGGGGAAGATGGAACGATAAACTCATCTTT
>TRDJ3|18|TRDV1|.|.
CALGELRPSSWDTRQMFF
TGTGCTCTTGGGGAACTCCGCCCCAGCTCCTGGGACACCCGACAGATGTTTTTC
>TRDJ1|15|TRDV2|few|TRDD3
CACDTLGDRTDRLIF
TGTGCCTGTGACACCCTGGGGGATAGAACGGATAGACTCATCTTT
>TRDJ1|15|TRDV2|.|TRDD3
CACDALRLGDTGLIF
TGTGCCTGTGACGCCCTGAGACTGGGGGATACGGGACTCATCTTT
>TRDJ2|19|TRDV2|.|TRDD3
CACDTEGYWGISLTAQLFF
TGTGCCTGTGACACCGAAGGGTACTGGGGGATATCTTTGACAGCACAACTCTTCTTT
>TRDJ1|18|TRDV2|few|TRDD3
CACDTLGDTVEGTDKLIF
TGTGCCTGTGACACCCTAGGGGATACGGTTGAGGGGACCGATAAACTCATCTTT
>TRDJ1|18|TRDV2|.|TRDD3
CARDTVMGDTRYTDKLIF
TGTGCCCGTGACACCGTAATGGGGGATACGCGATACACCGATAAACTCATCTTT
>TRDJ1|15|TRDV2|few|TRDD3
CACDLLGAYTDNLIF
TGTGCCTGTGACTTACTGGGGGCATACACCGATAACCTCATCTTT
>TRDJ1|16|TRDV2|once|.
CACDTAEAKYTDKLIF
TGTGCCTGTGACACCGCAGAGGCGAAGTACACCGATAAACTCATCTTT
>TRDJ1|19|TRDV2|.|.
CACDTVREPSHWDPDKLIF
TGTGCCTGTGACACCGTACGGGAGCCGAGCCACTGGGATCCCGATAAACTCATCTTT
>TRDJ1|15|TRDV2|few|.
CACDTVLGSRDKLIF
TGTGCCTGTGACACCGTACTGGGATCACGCGATAAACTCATCTTT
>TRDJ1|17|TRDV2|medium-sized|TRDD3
CACDTLPGDLYTDKLIF
TGTGCCTGTGACACCTTACCGGGGGATCTGTACACCGATAAACTCATCTTT
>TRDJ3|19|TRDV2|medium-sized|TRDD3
CACDSVLGDTRWDTRQMFF
TGTGCCTGTGACTCTGTACTGGGGGATACGCGCTGGGACACCCGACAGATGTTTTTC
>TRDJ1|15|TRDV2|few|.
CACDTGVSHTDKLIF
TGTGCCTGTGACACGGGGGTTTCCCACACCGATAAACTCATCTTT
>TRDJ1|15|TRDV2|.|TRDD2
CACHVPTAPTDKLIF
TGTGCCTGCCACGTTCCTACTGCGCCCACCGATAAACTCATCTTT
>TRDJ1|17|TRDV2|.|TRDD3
CACDPLGATVGGDKLIF
TGTGCCTGTGACCCGCTGGGGGCTACGGTTGGCGGCGATAAACTCATCTTT
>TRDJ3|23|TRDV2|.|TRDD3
CACDRTGGGTPNTVSWDTRQMFF
TGTGCCTGTGACCGGACTGGGGGAGGAACCCCCAACACCGTCTCCTGGGACACCCGACAGATGTTTTTC
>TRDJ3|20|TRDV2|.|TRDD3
CACDTHWGIPFSWDTRQMFF
TGTGCCTGTGACACCCACTGGGGGATACCCTTCTCCTGGGACACCCGACAGATGTTTTTC
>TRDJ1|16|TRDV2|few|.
CAFRSLGFSPDDKLIF
TGTGCCTTCCGCTCCCTGGGGTTTTCCCCCGACGATAAACTCATCTTT
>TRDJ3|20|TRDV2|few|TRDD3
CACASTGGYPFSWDTRQMFF
TGTGCCTGTGCCAGTACTGGGGGATACCCTTTCTCCTGGGACACCCGACAGATGTTTTTC
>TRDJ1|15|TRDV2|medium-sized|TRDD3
CACDKMGDTTDKLIF
TGTGCCTGTGACAAAATGGGGGATACAACCGATAAACTCATCTTT
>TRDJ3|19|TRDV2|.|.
CACDTGGPMSSWDTRQMFF
TGTGCCTGTGACACTGGGGGTCCTATGAGCTCCTGGGACACCCGACAGATGTTTTTC
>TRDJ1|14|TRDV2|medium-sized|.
CACDTLAGDDKLIF
TGTGCCTGTGACACGCTGGCTGGGGATGATAAACTCATCTTT
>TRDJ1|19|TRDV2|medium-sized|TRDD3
CACDTVTGGPNSDTDKLIF
TGTGCCTGTGACACCGTAACTGGGGGACCCAATAGTGACACCGATAAACTCATCTTT
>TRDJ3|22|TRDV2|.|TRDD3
CACDTWGLGAPDISWDTRQMFF
TGTGCCTGTGACACATGGGGGCTGGGGGCCCCGGATATCTCCTGGGACACCCGACAGATGTTTTTC
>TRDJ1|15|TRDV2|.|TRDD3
CACEPLLGDTTKLIF
TGTGCCTGTGAGCCTCTGCTGGGGGATACGACAAAACTCATCTTT
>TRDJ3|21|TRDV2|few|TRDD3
CACDTIPPLGDTSWDTRQMFF
TGTGCCTGTGACACCATCCCGCCACTGGGGGATACCTCCTGGGACACCCGACAGATGTTTTTC
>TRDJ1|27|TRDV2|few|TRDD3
CACDPLQVSTGAGPTGGYAFRTDTLIF
TGTGCCTGTGACCCCCTCCAAGTATCTACGGGCGCTGGTCCCACTGGGGGATACGCGTTTCGCACCGATACACTCATCTTT
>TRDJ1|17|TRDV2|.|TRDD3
CACADVALGDTPDKLIF
TGTGCCTGTGCGGATGTAGCGTTGGGGGATACGCCCGATAAACTCATCTTT
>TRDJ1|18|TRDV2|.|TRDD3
CACAVFVLGDTWCGKLIF
TGTGCCTGTGCGGTCTTTGTACTGGGGGATACGTGGTGTGGTAAACTCATCTTT
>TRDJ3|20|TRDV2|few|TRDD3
CACDPAPLGASSWDTRQMFF
TGTGCCTGTGACCCCGCCCCACTGGGGGCTAGCTCCTGGGACACCCGACAGATGTTTTTC
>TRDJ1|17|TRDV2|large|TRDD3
CACDTVSGGYATDKLIF
TGTGCCTGTGACACCGTCTCTGGGGGATACGCGACCGATAAACTCATCTTT